This note documents a single T cell receptor beta chain sequence. Its antigen remains unknown. CDR1 and CDR2 from the germline V gene are MGHRA and YSYEKL. The CDR3 has 16 residues. V trimming: 0 bases; J trimming: 5 bases; junction bases outside the gene matches: 8. Unique molecular identifiers were incorporated when the TCRbeta library was constructed. TCRdb passed the PCR reads through MiXCR, listing each CDR3 protein once. The sample holds 700,000 to 850,000 distinct CDR3 sequences; 15% to 20% are singletons and the top ten take 5%. This entry belongs to a study of T-cell reconstitution after alpha-beta-depleted transplantation in children. The study, taken as a whole, reports: Several hundred graft clones that had expanded were reportedly the source of alpha-beta T cells about two months after transplant. At the one-year point after transplant, T-cell counts and TCRbeta diversity were found to come mostly from T cells that had been newly produced. Surviving recipient T cells and thymic progenitors produced the high day-60 TCRbeta diversity seen in some patients.

This receptor was taken from a male patient aged 5 to 17 who had a stem cell transplant for acute lymphoblastic leukemia, so the T cells may come from the graft donor. The chain is built from TRBV4-1 and TRBJ2-5, with TRBD2 matching 8 bases. This specimen consisted of PBMCs, mostly from graft donor cells, obtained 360 days after TCRalphabeta/CD19-depleted stem cell transplant. The CDR3 sequence is CASSQDVLAVGETQYF. The CDR3 bases are TGCGCCAGCAGCCAAGATGTACTAGCGGTGGGTGAGACCCAGTACTTC.